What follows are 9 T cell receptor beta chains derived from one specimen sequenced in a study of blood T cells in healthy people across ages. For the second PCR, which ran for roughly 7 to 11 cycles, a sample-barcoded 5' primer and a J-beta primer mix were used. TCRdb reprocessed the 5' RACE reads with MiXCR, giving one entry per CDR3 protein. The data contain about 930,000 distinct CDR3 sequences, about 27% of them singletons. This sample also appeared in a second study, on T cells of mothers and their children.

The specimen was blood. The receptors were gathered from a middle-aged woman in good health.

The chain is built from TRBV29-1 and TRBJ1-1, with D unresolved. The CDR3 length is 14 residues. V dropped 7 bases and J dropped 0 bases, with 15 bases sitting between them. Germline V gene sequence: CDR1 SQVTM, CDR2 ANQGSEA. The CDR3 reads CSGRREYMNTEAFF. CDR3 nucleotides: TGCAGCGGTCGGAGGGAGTACATGAACACTGAAGCTTTCTTT.

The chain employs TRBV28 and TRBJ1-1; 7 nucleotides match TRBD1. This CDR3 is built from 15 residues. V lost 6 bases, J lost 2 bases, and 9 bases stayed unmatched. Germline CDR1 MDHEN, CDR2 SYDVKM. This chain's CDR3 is CASSPLGQINTEAFF. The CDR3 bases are TGTGCCAGCAGCCCACTGGGACAGATTAACACTGAAGCTTTCTTT. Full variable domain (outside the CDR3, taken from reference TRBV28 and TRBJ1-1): DVKVTQSSRYLVKRTGEKVFLECVQDMDHENMFWYRQDPGLGLRLIYFSYDVKMKEKGDIPEGYSVSREKKERFSLILESASTNQTSMYLCASSPLGQINTEAFFGQGTRLTVV.

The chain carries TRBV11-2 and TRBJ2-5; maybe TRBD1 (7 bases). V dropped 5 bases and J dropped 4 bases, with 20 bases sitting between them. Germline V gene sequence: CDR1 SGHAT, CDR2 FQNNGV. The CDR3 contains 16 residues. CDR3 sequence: CASSPFRQGGTETQYF. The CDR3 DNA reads TGTGCCAGCAGCCCATTCAGACAGGGAGGTACAGAGACCCAGTACTTC. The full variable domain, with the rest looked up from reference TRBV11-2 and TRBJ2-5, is EAGVAQSPRYKIIEKRQSVAFWCNPISGHATLYWYQQILGQGPKLLIQFQNNGVVDDSQLPKDRFSAERLKGVDSTLKIQPAKLEDSAVYLCASSPFRQGGTETQYFGPGTRLLVL.

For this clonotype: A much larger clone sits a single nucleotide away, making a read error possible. DNA of the CDR3: TGTGCCAGCAGGCCAGTTACAGGGGGCTTCTACAATGAGCAGTACTTC. Translating gives CASRPVTGGFYNEQYF. The rearrangement joins TRBV12-3 or TRBV12-4 to TRBJ2-4; 9 bases map to TRBD1. The ends lost 6 bases at V and 13 bases at J; junction bases unmatched: 19. This CDR3 comprises 16 residues.

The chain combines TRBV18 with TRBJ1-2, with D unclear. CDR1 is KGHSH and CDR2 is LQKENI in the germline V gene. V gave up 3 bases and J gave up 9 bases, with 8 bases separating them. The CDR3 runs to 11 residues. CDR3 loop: CASSPSGRYTF. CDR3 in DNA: TGTGCCAGCTCACCTTCCGGGCGCTACACCTTC.

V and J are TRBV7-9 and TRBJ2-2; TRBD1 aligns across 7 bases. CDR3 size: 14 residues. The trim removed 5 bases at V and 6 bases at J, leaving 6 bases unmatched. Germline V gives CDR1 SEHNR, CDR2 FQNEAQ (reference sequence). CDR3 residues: CASSPQGTAGELFF. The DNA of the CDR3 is TGTGCCAGCAGCCCTCAGGGGACAGCCGGGGAGCTGTTTTTT.

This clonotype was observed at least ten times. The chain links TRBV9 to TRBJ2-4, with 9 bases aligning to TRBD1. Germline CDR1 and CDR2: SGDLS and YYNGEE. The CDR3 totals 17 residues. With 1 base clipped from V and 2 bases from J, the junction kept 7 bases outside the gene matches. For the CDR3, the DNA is TGTGCCAGCAGCGTATCCGGGACAGGGACCTCCAAAAACATTCAGTACTTC. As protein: CASSVSGTGTSKNIQYF.

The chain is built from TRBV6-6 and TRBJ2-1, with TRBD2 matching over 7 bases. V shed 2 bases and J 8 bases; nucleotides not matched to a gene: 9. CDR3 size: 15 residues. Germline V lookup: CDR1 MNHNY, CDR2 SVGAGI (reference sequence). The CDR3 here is CASSYTGTTSDEQFF. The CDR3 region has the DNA TGTGCCAGCAGTTACACCGGGACTACGTCCGATGAGCAGTTCTTC.

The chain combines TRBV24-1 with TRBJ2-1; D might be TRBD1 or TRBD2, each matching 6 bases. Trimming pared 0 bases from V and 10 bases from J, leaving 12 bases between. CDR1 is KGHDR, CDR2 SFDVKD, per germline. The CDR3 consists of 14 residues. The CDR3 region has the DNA TGTGCCACCAGTGATTTGTGGGGGGCCGGGGAGCAGTTCTTC. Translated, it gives CATSDLWGAGEQFF.